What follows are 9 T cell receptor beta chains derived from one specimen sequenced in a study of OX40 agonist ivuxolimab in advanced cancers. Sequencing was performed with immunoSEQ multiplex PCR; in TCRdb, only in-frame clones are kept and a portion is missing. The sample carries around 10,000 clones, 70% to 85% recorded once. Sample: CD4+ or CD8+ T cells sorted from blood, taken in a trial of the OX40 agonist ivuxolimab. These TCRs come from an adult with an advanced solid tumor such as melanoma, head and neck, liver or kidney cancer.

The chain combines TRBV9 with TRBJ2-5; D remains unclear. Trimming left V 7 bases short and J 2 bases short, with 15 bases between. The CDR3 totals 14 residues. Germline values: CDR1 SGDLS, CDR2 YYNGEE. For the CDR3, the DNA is TGTGCCAGCGCCCCGACGGGCCGGCAAGAGACCCAGTACTTC. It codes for CASAPTGRQETQYF.

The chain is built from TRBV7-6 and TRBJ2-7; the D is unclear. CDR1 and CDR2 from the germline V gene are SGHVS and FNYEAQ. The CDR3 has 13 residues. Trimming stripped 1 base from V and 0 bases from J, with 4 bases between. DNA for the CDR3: TGTGCCAGCAGCTTAGACGTCTCCTACGAGCAGTACTTC. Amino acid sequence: CASSLDVSYEQYF.

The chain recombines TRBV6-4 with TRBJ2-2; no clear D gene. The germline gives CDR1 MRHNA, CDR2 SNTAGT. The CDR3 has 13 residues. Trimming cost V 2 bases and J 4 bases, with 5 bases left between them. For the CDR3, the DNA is TGTGCCAGCAGTGACACATCCACCGGGGAGCTGTTTTTT. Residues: CASSDTSTGELFF.

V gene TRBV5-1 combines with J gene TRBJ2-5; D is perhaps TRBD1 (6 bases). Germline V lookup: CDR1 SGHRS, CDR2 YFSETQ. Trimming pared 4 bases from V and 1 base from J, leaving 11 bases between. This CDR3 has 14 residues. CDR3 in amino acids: CASSPRTAQETQYF. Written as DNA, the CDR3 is TGCGCCAGCAGCCCGAGGACAGCCCAAGAGACCCAGTACTTC.

The CDR3 loop reads CASSPGGGPYEQYF. CDR3 coding DNA: TGTGCCAGCAGCCCAGGTGGGGGGCCGTACGAGCAGTACTTC. The chain employs TRBV7-9 and TRBJ2-7; D could derive from TRBD1 or TRBD2 (6 bases each). V dropped 5 bases and J dropped 4 bases, with 15 bases sitting between them. From germline, CDR1 is SEHNR and CDR2 FQNEAQ (reference sequence). This CDR3 region has 14 residues.

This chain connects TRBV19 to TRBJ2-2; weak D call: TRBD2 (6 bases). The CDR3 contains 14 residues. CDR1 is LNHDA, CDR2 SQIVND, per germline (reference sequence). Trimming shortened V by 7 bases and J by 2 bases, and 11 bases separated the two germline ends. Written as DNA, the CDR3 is TGTGCCAGTAACCCGGGGACTAACACCGGGGAGCTGTTTTTT. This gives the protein CASNPGTNTGELFF.

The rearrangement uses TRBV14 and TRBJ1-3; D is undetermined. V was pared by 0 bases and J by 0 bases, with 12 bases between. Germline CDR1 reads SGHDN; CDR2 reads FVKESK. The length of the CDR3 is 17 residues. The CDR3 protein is CASSQDLRPSSGNTIYF. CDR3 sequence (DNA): TGTGCCAGCAGCCAAGATTTGAGGCCGTCCTCTGGAAACACCATATATTTT.

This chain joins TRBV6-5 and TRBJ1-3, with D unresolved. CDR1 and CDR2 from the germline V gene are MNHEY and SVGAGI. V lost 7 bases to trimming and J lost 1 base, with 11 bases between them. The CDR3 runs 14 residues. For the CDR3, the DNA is TGTGCCAGCACCCACTTCGGATCTGGAAACACCATATATTTT. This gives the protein CASTHFGSGNTIYF.

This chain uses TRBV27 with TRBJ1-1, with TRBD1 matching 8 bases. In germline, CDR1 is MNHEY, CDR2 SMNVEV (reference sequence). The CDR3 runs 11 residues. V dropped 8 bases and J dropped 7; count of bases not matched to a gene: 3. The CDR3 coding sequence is TGTGCCAGCCTCGGACAGGGTGAAGCTTTCTTT. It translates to CASLGQGEAFF.